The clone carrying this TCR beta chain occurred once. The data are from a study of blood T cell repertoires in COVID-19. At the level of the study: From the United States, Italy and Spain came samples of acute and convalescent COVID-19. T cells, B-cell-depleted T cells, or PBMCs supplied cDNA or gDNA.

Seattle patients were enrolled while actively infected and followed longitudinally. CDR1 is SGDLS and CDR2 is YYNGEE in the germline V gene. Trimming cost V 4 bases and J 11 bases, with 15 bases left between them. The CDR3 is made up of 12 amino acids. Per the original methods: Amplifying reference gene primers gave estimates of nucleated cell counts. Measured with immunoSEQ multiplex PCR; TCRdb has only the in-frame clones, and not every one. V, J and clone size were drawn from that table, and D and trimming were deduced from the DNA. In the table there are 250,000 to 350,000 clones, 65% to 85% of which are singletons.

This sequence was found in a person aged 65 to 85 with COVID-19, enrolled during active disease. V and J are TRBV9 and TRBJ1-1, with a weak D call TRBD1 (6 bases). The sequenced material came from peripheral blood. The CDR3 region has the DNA TGTGCCAGCAGCTCGGAATACAGGGAGGCTTTCTTT. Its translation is CASSSEYREAFF.